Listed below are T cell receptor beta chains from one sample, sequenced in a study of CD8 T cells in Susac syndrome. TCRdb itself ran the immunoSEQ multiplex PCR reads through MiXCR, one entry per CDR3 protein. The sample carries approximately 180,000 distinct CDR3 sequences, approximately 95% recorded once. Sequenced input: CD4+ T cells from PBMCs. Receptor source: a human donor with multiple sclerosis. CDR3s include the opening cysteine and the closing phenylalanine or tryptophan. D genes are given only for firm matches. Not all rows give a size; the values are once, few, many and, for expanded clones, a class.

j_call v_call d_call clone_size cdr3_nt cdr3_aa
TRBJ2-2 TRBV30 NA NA TGTGCCTGGAGCCCACAGGCTACGGGGGAGCTGTTTTTT CAWSPQATGELFF
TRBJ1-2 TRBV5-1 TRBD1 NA TGCGCCAGCAGCCTCAGCAGGGGGCCCCATCAATATGGCTACACCTTC CASSLSRGPHQYGYTF
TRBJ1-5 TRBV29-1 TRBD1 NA TGCAGCGCCCGGGACAGAGACAATCAGCCCCAGCATTTT CSARDRDNQPQHF
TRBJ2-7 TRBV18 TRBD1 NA TGTGCCAGCTCACCCCGGGACAGGGCTCCCTACGAGCAGTACTTC CASSPRDRAPYEQYF
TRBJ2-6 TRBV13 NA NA TGTGCCAGCAGCTTTATAAGGACGGGGAGCTCTGGGGCCAACGTCCTGACTTTC CASSFIRTGSSGANVLTF
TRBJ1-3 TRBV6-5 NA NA TGTGCCAGCAGTTACTCGGGGACTGGAAACACCATATATTTT CASSYSGTGNTIYF
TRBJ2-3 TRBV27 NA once TGTGCCAGCAGTAAGACGACAGGCAGCACAGATACGCAGTATTTT CASSKTTGSTDTQYF
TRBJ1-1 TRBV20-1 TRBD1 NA TGCAGTGCTAGGATGGGGACAGCGAACACTGAAGCTTTCTTT CSARMGTANTEAFF
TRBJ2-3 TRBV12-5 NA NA TGTGCTAGTGGCCCGCCACAGGACACAGATACGCAGTATTTT CASGPPQDTDTQYF
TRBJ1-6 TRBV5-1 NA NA TGCGCCAGCAGCCGGGCGCGGGATAATTCACCCCTCCACTTT CASSRARDNSPLHF
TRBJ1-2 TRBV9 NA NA TGTGCCAGCACCGCGTCCAGTAACTATGGCTACACCTTC CASTASSNYGYTF
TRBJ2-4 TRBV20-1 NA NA TGCAGTGCTAGAACCCAAAGTCGGGCCAAAAACATTCAGTACTTC CSARTQSRAKNIQYF
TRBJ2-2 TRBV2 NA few TGTGCCAGCAGTCCCGACAGGACCGGGGAGCTGTTTTTT CASSPDRTGELFF
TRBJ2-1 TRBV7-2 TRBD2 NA TGTGCCAGCAGCGCCGAGCGGGGGGGACAGCAGTTCTTC CASSAERGGQQFF
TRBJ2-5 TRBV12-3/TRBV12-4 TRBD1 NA TGTGCCAGCAGTCCCGGGACAGGGGGCGAGGAGACCCAGTACTTC CASSPGTGGEETQYF
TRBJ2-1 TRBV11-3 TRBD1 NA TGTGCCAGCAGCTCCCGTCCGGGACAGGGCTACAATGAGCAGTTCTTC CASSSRPGQGYNEQFF
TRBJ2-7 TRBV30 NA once TGTGCCTGGAGGCTCGGATACGAGCAGTACTTC CAWRLGYEQYF
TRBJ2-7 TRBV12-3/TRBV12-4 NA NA TGTGCCAGCAGCCCTGGGCAAACTAGCTCCTACGAGCAGTACTTC CASSPGQTSSYEQYF
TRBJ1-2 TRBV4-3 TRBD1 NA TGCGCCAGCAGCCAAGAATTGGGACAGATCTATGGCTACACCTTC CASSQELGQIYGYTF
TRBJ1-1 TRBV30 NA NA TGTGCCGGCAGCTCCTGGGTGAACACTGAAGCTTTCTTT CAGSSWVNTEAFF
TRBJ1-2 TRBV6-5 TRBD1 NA TGTGCCAGCAGCCAAACCGGGACAGGGGGCAGGGGCTACACCTTC CASSQTGTGGRGYTF
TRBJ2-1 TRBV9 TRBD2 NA TGTGCCAGCAGCGTAGGGGCTAGCGGGGGTCGTCTCAATGAGCAGTTCTTC CASSVGASGGRLNEQFF
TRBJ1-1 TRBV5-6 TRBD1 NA TGTGCCAGCAGCCCAATGACAGGGGTGAACACTGAAGCTTTCTTT CASSPMTGVNTEAFF
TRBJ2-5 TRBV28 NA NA TGTGCCAGCAATACAGGGCGGACTAACTCGGTGACCCAGTACTTC CASNTGRTNSVTQYF
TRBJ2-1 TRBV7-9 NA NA TGTGCCAGCAGCTTCTGGCCTAGCATCAATGAGCAGTTCTTC CASSFWPSINEQFF
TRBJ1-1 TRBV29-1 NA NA TGCAGCGTCTCAAGGACCATGAACACTGAAGCTTTCTTT CSVSRTMNTEAFF
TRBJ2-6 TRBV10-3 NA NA TGTGCCATCAGTGAGGCGCGTGCGACCAACGTCCTGACTTTC CAISEARATNVLTF
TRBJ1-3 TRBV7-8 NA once TGTGCCAGCAGCCCCCCAGCTTTAGGTCTGGGAAACACCATATATTTT CASSPPALGLGNTIYF
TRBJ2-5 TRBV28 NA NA TGTGCCAGCAGTTTGGTATTAGGGGGGGACAGGGAGACCCAGTACTTC CASSLVLGGDRETQYF
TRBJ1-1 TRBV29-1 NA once TGCAGCGTTTACCAAGACGGTAGTTACACTGAAGCTTTCTTT CSVYQDGSYTEAFF
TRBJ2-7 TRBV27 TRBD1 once TGTGCCAGCAGTTTTGGGTCCGGGCAGGGGGTCAACGAGCAGTACTTC CASSFGSGQGVNEQYF
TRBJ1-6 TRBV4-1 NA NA TGCGCCAGCTCCTCTCCCGGGACGGGAAATTCACCCCTCCACTTT CASSSPGTGNSPLHF
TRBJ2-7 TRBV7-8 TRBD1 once TGTGCCAGCAGCTTACGGACAGGGATCTACGAGCAGTACTTC CASSLRTGIYEQYF
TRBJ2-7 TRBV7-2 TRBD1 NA TGTGCCAGCAGCTCGGGACAGGGAACCTACGAGCAGTACTTC CASSSGQGTYEQYF
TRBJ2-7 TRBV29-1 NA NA TGCAGCGTTGTCCCCAGGGAGAGCTCCTACGAGCAGTACTTC CSVVPRESSYEQYF
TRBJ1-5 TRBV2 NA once TGTGCCAGCAGTGAAGCGCTTCTGGGTCAGCCCCAGCATTTT CASSEALLGQPQHF
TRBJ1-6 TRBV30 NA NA TGTGCCTGGGACAGAAATTCACCCCTCCACTTT CAWDRNSPLHF
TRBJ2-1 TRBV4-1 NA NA TGCGCCAGCAGCCGCGCTCATGAGCAGTTCTTC CASSRAHEQFF
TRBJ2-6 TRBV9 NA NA TGTGCCAGCAGCGTAGAGGCAGTTCTCTCTGGGGCCAACGTCCTGACTTTC CASSVEAVLSGANVLTF
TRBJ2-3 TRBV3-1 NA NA TGTGCCAGCTCCCCTATTGAAGCAGATACGCAGTATTTT CASSPIEADTQYF
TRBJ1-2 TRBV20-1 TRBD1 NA TGCAGTGCTCTCGGACAGGGAGGCTATGGCTACACCTTC CSALGQGGYGYTF
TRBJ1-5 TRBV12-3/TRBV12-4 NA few TGTGCCAGCAGTTTGGGTCGCGGACAGCCCCAGCATTTT CASSLGRGQPQHF
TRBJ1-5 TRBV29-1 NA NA TGCAGCGTTGTAGTGGGGCATGGTGAGCCCCAGCATTTT CSVVVGHGEPQHF
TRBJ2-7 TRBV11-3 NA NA TGTGCCAGCAGCTCGGTCACCTACGAGCAGTACTTC CASSSVTYEQYF
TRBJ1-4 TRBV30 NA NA TGTGCCTGGAGTGTACCCTATGAAAAACTGTTTTTT CAWSVPYEKLFF
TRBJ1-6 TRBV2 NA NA TGTGCCAGCAAAGGGAGCTCCTATAATTCACCCCTCCACTTT CASKGSSYNSPLHF
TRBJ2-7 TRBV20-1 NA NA TGCAGTGCTGCAAGGGCACAGGGCGAGCAGTACTTC CSAARAQGEQYF
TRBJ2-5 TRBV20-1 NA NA TGCAGTGCTACCACCGGCCGGGACCCAACTCAAGAGACCCAGTACTTC CSATTGRDPTQETQYF
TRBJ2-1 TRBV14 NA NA TGTGCCAGCAGTCGACAGGTCTACAATGAGCAGTTCTTC CASSRQVYNEQFF
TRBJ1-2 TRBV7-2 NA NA TGTGCCAGCAGCTTAACGCGGGAGACTTATGGCTACACCTTC CASSLTRETYGYTF